What follows is one TCR beta chain and its context. This entry comes from a study of shared clonotypes between healthy human individuals. Study-level background: The cohort had two women and a few men, ages 18 to 49.

The protocol was immunoSEQ multiplex PCR, while the TCRdb copy is restricted to in-frame clones and leaves out a portion. The table records roughly 1.5 million clones, around 98% of them present only once. This CDR3 region has 14 residues. CDR1 is SEHNR, CDR2 FQNEAQ, per germline (reference sequence). The V end was cut by 1 base, the J end by 0 bases, with 6 bases between. This clonotype was obtained from a man aged 25-45 years in good health. The chain uses TRBV7-9 and TRBJ2-5, with unresolved D. The sequencing input was naive CD4+ T cells sorted from blood. Subset denoted: CD45RA+ positively selected. CDR3 in amino acids: CASSLVVYQETQYF. The CDR3 coding sequence is TGTGCCAGCAGCTTAGTAGTGTACCAAGAGACCCAGTACTTC. The complete variable domain, with remaining parts taken from reference TRBV7-9 and TRBJ2-5, reads DTGVSQNPRHKITKRGQNVTFRCDPISEHNRLYWYRQTLGQGPEFLTYFQNEAQLEKSRLLSDRFSAERPKGSFSTLEIQRTEQGDSAMYLCASSLVVYQETQYFGPGTRLLVL.